Presented here are 13 T cell receptor beta chains from one specimen sequenced in a study of cytomegalovirus exposure and HLA in healthy donors. PCR involved 60 Vbeta and 13 Jbeta primers. TCRdb keeps only in-frame clones here, not all; method: immunoSEQ multiplex PCR. The sample holds over 100,000 clones; 70% to 85% are singletons and the top ten take roughly 11%. Sequenced input: PBMCs. The receptors derive from a man aged 40-55 years in good health and CMV-seropositive.

This clone was detected once. The chain has TRBV28 and TRBJ2-3; 11 bases align to TRBD1. Losses at the gene ends were 8 bases for V and 5 bases for J; bases not matched to a gene: 9. This CDR3 spans 15 amino acids. Per the germline V gene, CDR1 is MDHEN and CDR2 is SYDVKM. The CDR3 nucleotides read TGTGCCAGCGGACGAGCGGGACAGGGGGAAGATACGCAGTATTTT. Its protein is CASGRAGQGEDTQYF.

To note about this clone: One end of the junction varies from germline; a read error may be responsible. This chain joins TRBV7-2 and TRBJ2-3; TRBD2 agrees at 7 bases. Germline lookup yields CDR1 SGHTA and CDR2 FQGNSA. The length of the CDR3 is 15 residues. CDR3 residues: CASSDQRGRTDTQYF. The CDR3 DNA follows: TGTGCCAGCAGCGACCAGCGGGGCCGCACTGATACGCAGTATTTT.

The V call is TRBV30, the J call TRBJ1-1, with D unresolved. V was pared by 3 bases and J by 5 bases, with 7 bases between. This CDR3 is built from 11 residues. Germline V gene data show CDR1 as GTSNPN and CDR2 as SVGIG (reference sequence). For the CDR3, the DNA is TGTGCCTGGAGCCGGTTGACTGAAGCTTTCTTT. Its protein is CAWSRLTEAFF.

This clone was seen a single time. V is TRBV5-1 and J is TRBJ2-1; TRBD2 matches 13 bases. The V gene's germline CDR1 is SGHRS and CDR2 YFSETQ. J was trimmed by 9 bases and V by 1 base; bases with no gene match: 7. The CDR3 covers 16 residues. This CDR3 reads CASSLLLAGGLGEQFF. DNA for the CDR3: TGCGCCAGCAGCTTGTTACTAGCGGGGGGGCTTGGTGAGCAGTTCTTC.

This clone was observed a few times. V gene TRBV11-3 combines with J gene TRBJ2-7; TRBD1 is a possible D gene (6 bases). This CDR3 comprises 13 residues. V was trimmed by 4 bases and J by 3 bases, leaving 10 bases between them. Germline-derived CDR1 and CDR2 are SGHNT and YENEEA. CDR3 loop: CASSWGHLYEQYF. DNA of the CDR3: TGTGCCAGCAGCTGGGGACATCTCTACGAGCAGTACTTC.

This clone has a single count. The chain employs TRBV27 and TRBJ2-3, with D maybe TRBD2 (5 bases). The V end was cut by 8 bases, the J end by 2 bases, with 23 bases between. CDR1 and CDR2 from the germline V gene are MNHEY and SMNVEV (reference sequence). The CDR3 loop spans 17 amino acids. CDR3 protein: CASLSSRGLLPTDTQYF. DNA for the CDR3: TGTGCCAGCCTCTCATCCCGGGGATTACTACCCACAGATACGCAGTATTTT.

The J gene is TRBJ1-2, the V gene TRBV28; 8 nucleotides line up with TRBD1. The CDR3 sequence is 14 residues long. CDR1 and CDR2 (germline): MDHEN, SYDVKM. V shed 3 bases and J 4 bases; nucleotides not matched to a gene: 4. The CDR3 sequence is CASSFLGQGYGYTF. The CDR3 DNA reads as TGTGCCAGCAGTTTCTTAGGACAGGGCTATGGCTACACCTTC.

This rearrangement joins TRBV5-4 to TRBJ2-2; 8 nucleotides align to TRBD1. Germline V gene lookup returns CDR1 SGHNT and CDR2 YYREEE (reference sequence). With 3 bases clipped from V and 2 bases from J, the junction kept 3 bases outside the gene matches. The CDR3 length is 15 residues. The chain's CDR3 is CASSSGGYNTGELFF. Here the CDR3 DNA reads TGTGCCAGCAGCTCAGGGGGCTATAACACCGGGGAGCTGTTTTTT.

V gene TRBV7-8 combines with J gene TRBJ2-1, with 7 bases that match TRBD2. The CDR3 has 17 residues. Germline trimming cut 5 bases from V and 3 bases from J; bases unmatched to any gene: 13. Germline CDR1 and CDR2: SGHVS and FQNEAQ. The CDR3 is CASSQRASGNHYNEQFF. CDR3 sequence (DNA): TGTGCCAGCAGCCAAAGGGCGAGCGGGAATCACTACAATGAGCAGTTCTTC.

This chain connects TRBV4-2 to TRBJ2-7; TRBD1 aligns across 8 bases. CDR3 length equals 15 residues. J was trimmed by 3 bases and V by 0 bases; bases with no gene match: 4. In germline, CDR1 is LGHNA, CDR2 YNFKEQ. CDR3 loop: CASSQEGDRFYEQYF. As DNA, the CDR3 is TGTGCCAGCAGCCAAGAGGGGGACAGGTTCTACGAGCAGTACTTC.

The rearrangement uses TRBV18 and TRBJ2-2; tentative D call: TRBD1 (6 bases). V was pared by 2 bases and J by 0 bases, with 10 bases between. Germline V gene sequence: CDR1 KGHSH, CDR2 LQKENI. The CDR3 has 16 amino acids. The CDR3 DNA follows: TGTGCCAGCTCACCAAACAGGGCAGCGAACACCGGGGAGCTGTTTTTT. Translating gives CASSPNRAANTGELFF.

The rearrangement uses TRBV5-1 and TRBJ1-4; TRBD1 aligns across 7 bases. The V gene end was trimmed by 4 bases and the J gene end by 8 bases; junction bases not matched to a gene: 14. Per the germline V gene, CDR1 is SGHRS and CDR2 is YFSETQ. CDR3 length equals 16 residues. CDR3 in DNA: TGCGCCAGCAGCCCCCTAGTGAGGGGGCTTGGCGAAAAACTGTTTTTT. Protein: CASSPLVRGLGEKLFF.

The chain has TRBV7-2 and TRBJ2-7, with 8 bases fitting TRBD2. The CDR3 sequence is 13 residues long. CDR1 and CDR2 from the germline V gene are SGHTA and FQGNSA. J lost 7 bases, V lost 6 bases, and 8 bases had no gene match. CDR3 residues: CASSLGGAGEQYF. CDR3 nucleotides: TGTGCCAGCAGTCTCGGGGGGGCGGGTGAGCAGTACTTC.